Listed below are T cell receptor beta chains from one sample, sequenced in a study of Graves' ophthalmopathy and Graves' hyperthyroidism. TCRdb ran MiXCR on the multiplex PCR reads and lists one entry per CDR3 protein. The sample holds hundreds of thousands of distinct CDR3 sequences, about 41% seen once. What was sequenced was peripheral blood. These receptors were obtained from an adult man with Graves' ophthalmopathy. CDR3s leave out the opening cysteine and the closing phenylalanine or tryptophan. The order of the fields is V gene, CDR3 length, CDR3 protein.

TRBV6-6 | 10 | ASRGDRHGYT
TRBV15 | 11 | ATSSPDSPGYT
TRBV7-9 | 14 | ASSFLRGQSTGELF
TRBV5-1 | 14 | ASSSGTSGTQETQY
TRBV4-1 | 13 | ASSQEQGSAYEQY
TRBV7-2 | 12 | ASSLAYSGNTIY
TRBV6-6 | 12 | ASTQGQDVYEQY
TRBV10-3 | 12 | ASSYLHGQYEQY
TRBV4-1 | 12 | ASSQVFQTYEQY
TRBV2 | 11 | ASGDRGSRGYT
TRBV15 | 14 | ATSRGGESDGYEQY
TRBV7-7 | 13 | ASSAGTGGVGEQY
TRBV3-1 | 15 | ASSQDAARDGSYGYT
TRBV4-3 | 12 | ASSQEVATGELF
TRBV29-1 | 10 | SGYGLWNTIY
TRBV12-3/TRBV12-4 | 12 | ASSPSRGRETQY
TRBV6-5 | 10 | ASSSEGETQY
TRBV7-2 | 12 | ASSLGRANSPLH
TRBV10-3 | 14 | ASSQTSGTGANVLT
TRBV2 | 14 | ASSYPGLATTDTQY
TRBV7-9 | 9 | AGQAADTQY
TRBV15 | 12 | ATSRDLEGSEQY
TRBV11-2 | 9 | ASGLATEAF
TRBV7-9 | 11 | ASSFGPSTEAF
TRBV4-2 | 13 | ASSQLTTPNYGYT
TRBV5-6 | 15 | ASSVGRGHLPNTEAF
TRBV10-3 | 16 | ASGEGQPSSSGANVLT
TRBV2 | 12 | ASISWKDPYEQY
TRBV25-1 | 12 | ASVRGPGNSPLH
TRBV2 | 13 | ASSPGTAMVGPQH
TRBV29-1 | 12 | SVVPDRTQETQY
TRBV10-3 | 16 | AIEAGRTAGRVGHEQY